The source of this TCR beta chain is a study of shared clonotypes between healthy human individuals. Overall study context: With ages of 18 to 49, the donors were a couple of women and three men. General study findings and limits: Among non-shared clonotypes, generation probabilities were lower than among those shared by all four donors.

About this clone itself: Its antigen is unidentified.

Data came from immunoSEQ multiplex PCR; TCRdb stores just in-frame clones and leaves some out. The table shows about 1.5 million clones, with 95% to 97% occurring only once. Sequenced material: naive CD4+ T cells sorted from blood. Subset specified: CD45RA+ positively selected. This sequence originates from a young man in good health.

CDR3 loop: CASSLFSGLNTGELFF. The CDR3 DNA follows: TGTGCCAGCAGCTTATTTAGCGGGCTGAACACCGGGGAGCTGTTTTTT. The chain joins TRBV7-6 to TRBJ2-2; 7 nucleotides agree with TRBD2. The germline V gene has CDR1 SGHVS and CDR2 FNYEAQ. The CDR3 extends over 16 amino acids. V gave up 2 bases and J gave up 1 base; unmatched junction bases: 4.